The 17 T cell receptor beta chains given below trace back to one sample, sequenced in a study of T cells in Graves' hyperthyroidism and ophthalmopathy. Regions amplified from RNA transcripts were the TCR beta CDR3 regions. HTBI primers were the set used in a first-round RT-PCR of the TCR CDR3. One entry per CDR3 protein, called by TCRdb with MiXCR from the multiplex PCR reads. In the table there are about 640,000 distinct CDR3 sequences, roughly 20% of which are singletons. Material: blood. These receptors were obtained from a man aged 25-40 years with Graves' ophthalmopathy.

This clonotype was counted only a few times. The rearrangement links TRBV28 to TRBJ2-7; D might be TRBD1 (6 bases). CDR1 MDHEN and CDR2 SYDVKM come from the germline V gene. Trimming pared 6 bases from V and 5 bases from J, leaving 14 bases between. The CDR3 has 13 residues. The CDR3 DNA reads TGTGCCAGCAGAAGTCAGGGGATAAACGAGCAGTACTTC. Protein: CASRSQGINEQYF.

This clonotype was seen ten or more times. The rearrangement uses TRBV30 and TRBJ1-2; no reliable D call. The CDR3 extends over 8 amino acids. In germline, CDR1 is GTSNPN, CDR2 SVGIG (reference sequence). CDR3 amino acids: CAGYGYTF. CDR3 nucleotides: TGTGCGGGCTATGGCTACACCTTC.

The chain links TRBV6-1 to TRBJ1-2; 9 nucleotides match TRBD1. The CDR3 contains 13 residues. J gave up 8 bases and V 6 bases, and 7 bases lay outside the gene matches. Germline assignment: CDR1 MNHNS and CDR2 SASEGT. The CDR3 loop reads CASRAQGARGYTF. The CDR3 DNA follows: TGTGCCAGCAGGGCACAGGGGGCGCGAGGCTACACCTTC.

There are many counts of this clonotype. The rearrangement joins TRBV2 to TRBJ2-7; D is undetermined. The CDR3 runs to 14 residues. V was pared by 6 bases and J by 7 bases, with 19 bases between. Germline V lookup: CDR1 SNHLY, CDR2 FYNNEI. This CDR3 reads CASSPSGTWREQYF. The DNA of the CDR3 is TGTGCCAGCAGCCCCTCCGGTACCTGGCGGGAGCAGTACTTC.

This clonotype has ten or more counts. The chain carries TRBV30 and TRBJ2-2; 10 nucleotides align to TRBD1. V shed 4 bases, J shed 4 bases, and the junction held 6 bases outside the gene matches. Germline V gene lookup returns CDR1 GTSNPN and CDR2 SVGIG (reference sequence). The CDR3 length is 15 residues. This CDR3 reads CAWIQTGGFTGELFF. The CDR3 nucleotides are TGTGCCTGGATTCAGACAGGGGGCTTCACCGGGGAGCTGTTTTTT.

In its sample, this clonotype was seen many times. The chain recombines TRBV7-2 with TRBJ1-1; D not resolved. Trimming took off 1 base at V and 2 bases at J, with 8 bases between the two ends. CDR3 length: 14 amino acids. Germline CDR1 and CDR2: SGHTA and FQGNSA. The CDR3 is CASSLGPTNTEAFF. DNA for the CDR3: TGTGCCAGCAGCTTAGGTCCCACTAACACTGAAGCTTTCTTT.

The gene calls are TRBV5-6 and TRBJ2-7; 11 bases agree with TRBD2. This CDR3 region has 16 residues. With V trimmed by 4 bases and J by 0 bases, 6 bases remained unmatched. Germline V gives CDR1 SGHDT, CDR2 YYEEEE. DNA of the CDR3: TGTGCCAGCAGCCTCAGACTAGCGGGAAGCTCCTACGAGCAGTACTTC. Amino acids: CASSLRLAGSSYEQYF. The full variable domain, its missing parts supplied by reference TRBV5-6 and TRBJ2-7, is DAGVTQSPTHLIKTRGQQVTLRCSPKSGHDTVSWYQQALGQGPQFIFQYYEEEERQRGNFPDRFSGHQFPNYSSELNVNALLLGDSALYLCASSLRLAGSSYEQYFGPGTRLTVT.

This clonotype was observed a few times. CDR3 coding DNA: TGTGCCAGCAGCCAAGAGCTGGGGACGATCTCCTACGAGCAGTACTTC. Amino acids: CASSQELGTISYEQYF. The J gene is TRBJ2-7, the V gene TRBV3-1; D might be TRBD1 or TRBD2, each matching 5 bases. The ends were cut back, 0 bases at V and 0 bases at J, with 12 bases in the middle. This CDR3 has 16 residues. The germline CDR1 and CDR2 sequences are LGHDT and YNNKEL (reference sequence).

This clonotype occurred many times. The J gene is TRBJ1-2, the V gene TRBV12-3 or TRBV12-4; possibly TRBD1 for D (6 bases). Deletions cut 6 bases from V and 5 bases from J, with 13 bases between. The CDR3 loop spans 13 amino acids. CDR3: CASRGQVDYGYTF. The CDR3 nucleotides are TGTGCCAGCAGGGGACAAGTTGATTATGGCTACACCTTC.

This clonotype occurred a few times. This sequence joins TRBV20-1 and TRBJ1-1, with D possibly being TRBD1 (5 bases). The germline V and J ends were trimmed by 0 bases and 8 bases, with 13 bases remaining between them. The CDR3 totals 13 residues. Germline V gene lookup returns CDR1 DFQATT and CDR2 SNEGSKA (reference sequence). CDR3 sequence (DNA): TGCAGTGCTAGAGATCCGGGGGACGGAGAAGCTTTCTTT. Amino acids: CSARDPGDGEAFF.

A few counts support this clonotype. This sequence joins TRBV9 and TRBJ2-5; 8 bases map to TRBD2. This CDR3 comprises 15 residues. CDR1 is SGDLS and CDR2 is YYNGEE in the germline V gene. Unmatched junction bases numbered 14, after V lost 4 bases and J lost 9 bases. The CDR3 DNA reads as TGTGCCAGCAGCACCAGCGAGCGGGAGAAGGGATCCCAGTACTTC. Residues: CASSTSEREKGSQYF.

The gene calls are TRBV29-1 and TRBJ2-2; a weak D match, TRBD2 (6 bases). Trimming took 6 bases from V and 6 from J, leaving 14 bases between them. CDR3 length: 13 amino acids. Germline V gives CDR1 SQVTM, CDR2 ANQGSEA. Here the CDR3 DNA reads TGCAGCGTCTTGGAGGGGAGCGCCGGGGAGCTGTTTTTT. Amino acid sequence: CSVLEGSAGELFF.

This clonotype was found a few times. The rearrangement joins TRBV27 to TRBJ2-6; perhaps TRBD2 as D (5 bases). Trimming pared 7 bases from V and 3 bases from J, leaving 19 bases between. This CDR3 comprises 17 residues. The V gene's germline CDR1 is MNHEY and CDR2 SMNVEV (reference sequence). The CDR3 DNA is TGTGCCAGCAAACGGACCGCCGCTAGCAGTGGGGCCAACGTCCTGACTTTC. The encoded protein is CASKRTAASSGANVLTF.

This clonotype was recorded a few times. V usage is TRBV20-1 and J usage is TRBJ1-2; D gene ambiguous. Germline V gene sequence: CDR1 DFQATT, CDR2 SNEGSKA (reference sequence). The V gene lost 3 bases and the J gene lost 2 bases, with 10 bases spanning the gap. The CDR3 is 13 amino acids. In DNA form, the CDR3 reads TGCAGTGCTAGCCAAGCGGTGAACTATGGCTACACCTTC. Protein product: CSASQAVNYGYTF.

This clonotype came up many times. This rearrangement joins TRBV3-1 to TRBJ1-4; 7 bases fit TRBD1. Germline V gives CDR1 LGHDT, CDR2 YNNKEL (reference sequence). V lost 2 bases, J lost 4 bases, and 4 bases stayed unmatched. The CDR3 spans 15 residues. As DNA, the CDR3 is TGTGCCAGCAGCCAACGGGACAGAGATAATGAAAAACTGTTTTTT. This translates into CASSQRDRDNEKLFF. Together with reference TRBV3-1 and TRBJ1-4, the CDR3 gives the full variable domain: DTAVSQTPKYLVTQMGNDKSIKCEQNLGHDTMYWYKQDSKKFLKIMFSYNNKELIINETVPNRFSPKSPDKAHLNLHINSLELGDSAVYFCASSQRDRDNEKLFFGSGTQLSVL.

Concerning this clonotype: The junction does not match germline at one end; this may be a read error. The chain couples TRBV20-1 to TRBJ2-1; the D gene could be TRBD1 or TRBD2 (5 bases each). Germline V gives CDR1 DFQATT, CDR2 SNEGSKA (reference sequence). This CDR3 comprises 11 residues. For the CDR3, the DNA is TGCAGTGCTAGTCGTGACGGGAACAGGCTCTTC. Protein sequence: CSASRDGNRLF.

The chain recombines TRBV3-1 with TRBJ2-1, with a weak D call TRBD2 (6 bases). Trimming stripped 4 bases from V and 2 bases from J, with 15 bases between. The V gene's germline CDR1 is LGHDT and CDR2 YNNKEL (reference sequence). This CDR3 is built from 16 residues. This CDR3 reads CASSLSPSDPYNEQFF. The CDR3 bases are TGTGCCAGCAGCCTCTCCCCTAGCGACCCCTACAATGAGCAGTTCTTC.